This T cell receptor (beta chain) was recorded in a study of T-cell memory formation after mild COVID-19. Study-level points and caveats: There were some responding clones in pre-infection memory, which suggested that cross-reactive memory had joined.

TCRdb used MiXCR to reprocess the 5' RACE reads, holding one entry per CDR3 protein. The table has about 350,000 distinct CDR3 sequences, roughly 13% seen once. As concerns this clonotype: Its target is unknown.

Trimming pared 0 bases from V and 6 bases from J, leaving 14 bases between. Germline assignment: CDR1 LGHNA and CDR2 YSLEER. The CDR3 extends over 15 amino acids. This sequence was found in a man between 18 and 29 years old who had mild COVID-19 (a few samples of this study predate the infection). Cell type and time point are not known. The V and J genes are TRBV4-3 and TRBJ1-2; D is unclear. Sequencing was done on a sample of PBMCs or a T cell subset sorted from them (not recorded which). The CDR3 sequence is CASSQDRARRDGYTF. The CDR3 DNA reads as TGCGCCAGCAGCCAAGATCGGGCCCGAAGGGATGGCTACACCTTC.